The subject of this entry is one T cell receptor beta chain. Its antigen is unidentified. This sample was included in a study of cytomegalovirus exposure and HLA in healthy donors. The PCR had 60 Vbeta and 13 Jbeta primers. Original processing notes: An analysis performed later counted roughly 80 million unique TCR beta chains (roughly 11 million of them shared). The protocol was immunoSEQ multiplex PCR, while the TCRdb copy is restricted to in-frame clones and leaves out a portion. V and J calls plus clone size are reproduced from that table; the DNA served to infer D and trimming. Altogether some 150,000 clones are present, roughly 81% being singletons, with the ten largest covering around 14%. The junction had 11 bases not matched to a gene; V was cut back by 4 bases and J by 6 bases. The germline V gene has CDR1 SEHNR and CDR2 FQNEAQ (reference sequence). The CDR3 totals 16 residues. Notes on the study in general: Among TCR beta chains, those listed as cytomegalovirus-associated numbered more than 150.

This rearrangement joins TRBV7-9 to TRBJ2-2; TRBD2 matches at 7 bases. Source material: PBMCs. This sequence originates from a woman between 50 and 59 years old in good health and CMV-seronegative. Here the CDR3 DNA reads TGTGCCAGCAGCTCGACTCCCGCGGGAGCTCCCGGGGAGCTGTTTTTT. This sequence encodes CASSSTPAGAPGELFF.